This TCR beta chain was captured in a study of blood T cell repertoires in COVID-19. Overall study: Samples of COVID-19 (acute and convalescent) were obtained from the United States, Italy and Spain. Nucleic acid was either cDNA or gDNA, and it came from T cells, B-cell-depleted T cells, or PBMCs.

Original analysis: Using reference gene primer amplification, nucleated cell counts were estimated. The protocol was immunoSEQ multiplex PCR, while the TCRdb copy is restricted to in-frame clones and leaves out a portion. The V and J calls and clone size are taken from that table; D and trimming were inferred from the DNA. Here the sample spans about 52,000 clones, roughly 86% being singletons. The CDR3 covers 16 residues. Germline-derived CDR1 and CDR2 are SGHAT and FQDESV (reference sequence). V was clipped by 1 base and J by 5 bases; unmatched bases: 8. This TCR was sampled from a woman of 80 years or more with acute or convalescent COVID-19. This chain links TRBV11-1 with TRBJ1-1; 9 nucleotides match TRBD1. The sequencing sample was made of peripheral blood. The CDR3 protein is CASSLGRTGGPTEAFF. The CDR3 DNA follows: TGTGCCAGCAGCTTAGGAAGAACAGGGGGCCCGACTGAAGCTTTCTTT.